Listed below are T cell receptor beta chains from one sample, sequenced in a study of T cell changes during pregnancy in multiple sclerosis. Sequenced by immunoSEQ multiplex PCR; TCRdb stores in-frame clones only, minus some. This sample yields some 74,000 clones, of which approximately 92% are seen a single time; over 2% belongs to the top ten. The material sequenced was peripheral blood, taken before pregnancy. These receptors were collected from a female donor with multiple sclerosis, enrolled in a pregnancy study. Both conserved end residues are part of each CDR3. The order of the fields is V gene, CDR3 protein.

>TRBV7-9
CASSLEDRGPGEQYF
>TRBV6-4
CASSRDSTNTGELFF
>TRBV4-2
CASSQVLAGVANEQFF
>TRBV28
CASSQTRWDSGSFDEQYF
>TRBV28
CASKVLGNTEAFF
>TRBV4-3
CASSQGVTANTEAFF
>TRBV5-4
CASSPLGEGLKSYEQYF
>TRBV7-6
CASSLAANLAYEQYF
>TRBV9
CASSVAAASGRTGELFF
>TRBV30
CAWSRDSGSGNTIYF
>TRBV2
CASREVQSEQYF
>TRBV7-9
CASSLTKAGELFF
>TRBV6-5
CASSYEASTYYEQYF
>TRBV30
CAWSGGDLPLHF
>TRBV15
CATSRSNGQEQFF
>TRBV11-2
CASSLSRGTQETQYF
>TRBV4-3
CASSRALSGLQETQYF
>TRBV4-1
CASSQGLRNEKLFF
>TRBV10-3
CAISESGTANSYEQYF
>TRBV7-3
CASSPVVQRGITDTQYF
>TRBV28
CASSTIKGQTGELFF
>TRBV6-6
CASTLHRTVSNQPQHF
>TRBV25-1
CASSDRQGITYEQYF
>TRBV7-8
CASSLALAGNNEQFF
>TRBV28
CASSLLGPRTLKGAYEQYF
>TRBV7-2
CASSFKSDTIYF
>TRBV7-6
CASSSEAGRTRGGQFF
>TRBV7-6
CASSRDSTTAYEQYF
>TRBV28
CASSSGGNNQPQHF
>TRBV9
CASSVAHLGGEGGRPDEQYF
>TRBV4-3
CASSPTTGGWYEQYF
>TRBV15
CATSRESRAVNTEAFF